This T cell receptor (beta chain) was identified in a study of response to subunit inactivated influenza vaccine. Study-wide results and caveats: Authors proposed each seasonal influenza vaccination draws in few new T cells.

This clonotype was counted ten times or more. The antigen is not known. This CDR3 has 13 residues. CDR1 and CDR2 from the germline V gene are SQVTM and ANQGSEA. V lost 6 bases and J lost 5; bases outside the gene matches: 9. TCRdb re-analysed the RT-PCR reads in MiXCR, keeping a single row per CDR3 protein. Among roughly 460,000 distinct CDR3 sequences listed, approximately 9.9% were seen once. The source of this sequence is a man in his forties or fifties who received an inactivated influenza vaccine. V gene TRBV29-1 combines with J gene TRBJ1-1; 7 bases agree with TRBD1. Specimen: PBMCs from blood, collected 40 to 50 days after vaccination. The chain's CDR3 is CSVLPDRVTEAFF. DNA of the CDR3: TGCAGCGTCCTTCCCGACAGGGTGACTGAAGCTTTCTTT. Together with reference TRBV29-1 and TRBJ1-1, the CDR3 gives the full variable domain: SAVISQKPSRDICQRGTSLTIQCQVDSQVTMMFWYRQQPGQSLTLIATANQGSEATYESGFVIDKFPISRPNLTFSTLTVSNMSPEDSSIYLCSVLPDRVTEAFFGQGTRLTVV.